This is a list of T cell receptor beta chains from one sample in a study of T cells in Graves' hyperthyroidism and ophthalmopathy. TCRdb called the multiplex PCR reads again in MiXCR, with one record for every CDR3 protein. Of over 450,000 distinct CDR3 sequences detected, roughly a sixth appear once; the ten largest clones hold under 20%. Sequenced input: blood. The receptors derive from a young woman with Graves' ophthalmopathy. The CDR3 runs from the conserved cysteine through the conserved F or W. The D gene is left open where the match is weak. A row's size may be missing; if present it is once, few, many or a size class.

V	size	J	D	DNA	CDR3
TRBV5-1	NA	TRBJ2-5	TRBD2	TGCGCCAGCAGCGACGGACTAGCGGGAGAACAAGAGACCCAGTACTTC	CASSDGLAGEQETQYF
TRBV7-9	many	TRBJ1-5	NA	TGTGCCAGCAGCTCCCTTGACAGCAATCAGCCCCAGCATTTT	CASSSLDSNQPQHF
TRBV29-1	few	TRBJ2-1	TRBD2	TGCAGCGTTGAGCGGGGGGCGGGTCGGTTCTTC	CSVERGAGRFF
TRBV29-1	NA	TRBJ1-4	TRBD1	TGCAGCGTTGAAGAACAGGGGGAAAGAGGTGAAAAACTGTTTTTT	CSVEEQGERGEKLFF
TRBV7-8	many	TRBJ2-5	TRBD2	TGTGCCAGCAGCCCTTTAGGGTCTAGCGGGGAGACCCAGTACTTC	CASSPLGSSGETQYF
TRBV3-2	few	TRBJ2-5	NA	TGTGCCAGCAGCAGTCGGACGGAAAAGACCCAGTACTTC	CASSSRTEKTQYF
TRBV15	many	TRBJ1-1	NA	TGTGCCACCAGGAAGGACGTCGAGAACACTGAAGCTTTCTTT	CATRKDVENTEAFF
TRBV20-1	NA	TRBJ2-1	TRBD2	TGCAGTTTGGGGACTAGCGGAGTCTACAATGAGCAGTTCTTC	CSLGTSGVYNEQFF
TRBV4-3	few	TRBJ2-3	NA	TGCGCCAGCAGCCAAGATCGCCTAGGCACAGATACGCAGTATTTT	CASSQDRLGTDTQYF
TRBV7-9	NA	TRBJ1-2	NA	TGTGCCAGCAGCTGGACCGGGACGGGCTATGGCTACACCTTC	CASSWTGTGYGYTF
TRBV2	few	TRBJ2-7	NA	TGTGCCAGCAGTGAACTCGGAACCCTAACCCACGAGCAGTACTTC	CASSELGTLTHEQYF
TRBV10-3	many	TRBJ1-1	TRBD1	TGTGCCATCAGACCGGGACAGAGTGGGTCGAACACTGAAGCTTTCTTT	CAIRPGQSGSNTEAFF
TRBV2	many	TRBJ1-4	TRBD1	TGTGCCAGCACCCGACAGGGCTCGTCTAATGAAAAACTGTTTTTT	CASTRQGSSNEKLFF
TRBV7-9	NA	TRBJ2-2	NA	TGTGCCAGCAGCTTAGATAGGGGCACGAACGGGGAGCTGTTTTTT	CASSLDRGTNGELFF